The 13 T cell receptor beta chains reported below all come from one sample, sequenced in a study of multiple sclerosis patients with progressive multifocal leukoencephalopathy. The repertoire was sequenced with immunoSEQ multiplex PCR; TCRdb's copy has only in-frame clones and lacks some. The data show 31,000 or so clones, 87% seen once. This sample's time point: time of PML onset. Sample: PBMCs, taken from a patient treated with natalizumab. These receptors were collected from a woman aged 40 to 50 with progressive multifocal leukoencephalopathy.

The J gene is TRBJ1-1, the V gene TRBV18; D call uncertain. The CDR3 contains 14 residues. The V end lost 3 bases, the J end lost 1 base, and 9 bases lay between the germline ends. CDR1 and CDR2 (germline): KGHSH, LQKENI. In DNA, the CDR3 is TGTGCCAGCTCACCGAGAGCGTCGAACACTGAAGCTTTCTTT. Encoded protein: CASSPRASNTEAFF.

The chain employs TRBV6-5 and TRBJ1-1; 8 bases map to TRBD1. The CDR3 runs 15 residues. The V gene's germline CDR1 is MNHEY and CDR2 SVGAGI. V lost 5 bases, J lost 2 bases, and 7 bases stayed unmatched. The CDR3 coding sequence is TGTGCCAGCAGTCCCTGGACAGGGAGAAACACTGAAGCTTTCTTT. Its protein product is CASSPWTGRNTEAFF.

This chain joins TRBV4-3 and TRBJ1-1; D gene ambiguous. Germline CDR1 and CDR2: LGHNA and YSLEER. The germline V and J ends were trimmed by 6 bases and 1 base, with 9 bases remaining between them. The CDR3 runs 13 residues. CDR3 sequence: CASSMRGNTEAFF. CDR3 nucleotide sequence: TGCGCCAGCAGTATGCGGGGGAACACTGAAGCTTTCTTT.

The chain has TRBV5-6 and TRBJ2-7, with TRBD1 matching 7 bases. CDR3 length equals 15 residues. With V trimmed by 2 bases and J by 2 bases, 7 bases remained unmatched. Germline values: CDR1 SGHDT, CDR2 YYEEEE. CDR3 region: CASSFQTGLPYEQYF. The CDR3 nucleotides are TGTGCCAGCAGCTTCCAGACAGGGCTTCCCTACGAGCAGTACTTC.

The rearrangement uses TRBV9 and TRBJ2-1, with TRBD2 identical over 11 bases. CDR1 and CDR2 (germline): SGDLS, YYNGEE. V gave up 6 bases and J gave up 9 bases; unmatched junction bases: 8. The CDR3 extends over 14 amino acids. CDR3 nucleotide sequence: TGTGCCAGCAATTTAGCGGGAGGGCTTAGTGAGCAGTTCTTC. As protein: CASNLAGGLSEQFF.

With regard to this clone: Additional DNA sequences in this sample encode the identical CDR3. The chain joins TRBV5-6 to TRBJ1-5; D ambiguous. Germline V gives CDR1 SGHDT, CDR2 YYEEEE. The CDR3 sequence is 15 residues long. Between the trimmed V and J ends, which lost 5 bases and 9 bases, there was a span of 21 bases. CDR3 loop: CASSFSRARASPQHF. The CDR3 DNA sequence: TGTGCCAGCAGTTTTTCTAGGGCTCGCGCGTCGCCCCAGCATTTT.

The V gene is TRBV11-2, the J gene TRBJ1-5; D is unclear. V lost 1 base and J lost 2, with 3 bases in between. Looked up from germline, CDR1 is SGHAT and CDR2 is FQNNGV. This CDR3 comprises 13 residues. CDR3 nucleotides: TGTGCCAGCAGCTTAGTAGGCAATCAGCCCCAGCATTTT. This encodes CASSLVGNQPQHF.

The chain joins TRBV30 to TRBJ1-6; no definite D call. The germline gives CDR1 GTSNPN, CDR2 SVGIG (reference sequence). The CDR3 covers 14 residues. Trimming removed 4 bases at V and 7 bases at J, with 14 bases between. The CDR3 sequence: CAWKPVPGNSPLHF. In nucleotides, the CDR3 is TGTGCCTGGAAGCCCGTGCCTGGGAATTCACCCCTCCACTTT.

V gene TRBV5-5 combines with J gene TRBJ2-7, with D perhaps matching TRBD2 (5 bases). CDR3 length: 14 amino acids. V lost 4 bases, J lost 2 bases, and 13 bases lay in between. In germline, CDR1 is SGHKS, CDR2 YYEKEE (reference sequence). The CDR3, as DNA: TGTGCCAGCAGCCCTCCGACGGGAACCTACGAGCAGTACTTC. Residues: CASSPPTGTYEQYF.

DNA for the CDR3: TGTGCCTGGAATAAAGGTCCCTACGAGCAGTACTTC. Amino acids: CAWNKGPYEQYF. The chain combines TRBV30 with TRBJ2-7; unclear D gene. Germline loops: CDR1 GTSNPN, CDR2 SVGIG (reference sequence). With 4 bases removed from V and 2 bases from J, the gap between germline ends came to 9 bases. The CDR3 spans 12 residues.

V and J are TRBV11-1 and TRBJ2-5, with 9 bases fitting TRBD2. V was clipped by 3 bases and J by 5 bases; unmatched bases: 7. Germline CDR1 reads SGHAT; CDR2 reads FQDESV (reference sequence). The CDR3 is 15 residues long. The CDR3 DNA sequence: TGTGCCAGCAGCTTCGGCGGGGGGGCCCGGGAGACCCAGTACTTC. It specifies CASSFGGGARETQYF.

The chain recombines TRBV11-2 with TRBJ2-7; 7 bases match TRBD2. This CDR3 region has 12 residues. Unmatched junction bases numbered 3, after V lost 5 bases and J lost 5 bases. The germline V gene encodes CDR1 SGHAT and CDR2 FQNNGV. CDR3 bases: TGTGCCAGCAGCCAAACTAGCGACGAGCAGTACTTC. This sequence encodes CASSQTSDEQYF.

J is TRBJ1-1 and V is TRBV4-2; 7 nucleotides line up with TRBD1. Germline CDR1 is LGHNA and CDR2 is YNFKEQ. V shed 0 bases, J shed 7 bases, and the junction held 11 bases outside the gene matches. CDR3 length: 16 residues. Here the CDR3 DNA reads TGTGCCAGCAGCCAAGATAGTCTAGGACAGGAGGATGAAGCTTTCTTT. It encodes CASSQDSLGQEDEAFF.